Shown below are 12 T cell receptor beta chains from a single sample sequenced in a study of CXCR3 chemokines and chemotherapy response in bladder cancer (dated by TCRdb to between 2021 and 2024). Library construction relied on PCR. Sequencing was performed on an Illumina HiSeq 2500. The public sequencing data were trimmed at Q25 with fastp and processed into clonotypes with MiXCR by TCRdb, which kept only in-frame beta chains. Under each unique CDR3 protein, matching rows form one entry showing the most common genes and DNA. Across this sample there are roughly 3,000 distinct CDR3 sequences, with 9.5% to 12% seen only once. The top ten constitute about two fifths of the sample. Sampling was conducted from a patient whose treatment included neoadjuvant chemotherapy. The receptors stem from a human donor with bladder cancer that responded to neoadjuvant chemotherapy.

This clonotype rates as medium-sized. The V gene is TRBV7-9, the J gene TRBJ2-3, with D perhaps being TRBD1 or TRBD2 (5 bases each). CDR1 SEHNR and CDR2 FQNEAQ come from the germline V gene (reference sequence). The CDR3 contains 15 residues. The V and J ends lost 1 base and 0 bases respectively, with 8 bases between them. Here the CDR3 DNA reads TGTGCCAGCAGCTTAGGGGGGATGAGCACAGATACGCAGTATTTT. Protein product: CASSLGGMSTDTQYF.

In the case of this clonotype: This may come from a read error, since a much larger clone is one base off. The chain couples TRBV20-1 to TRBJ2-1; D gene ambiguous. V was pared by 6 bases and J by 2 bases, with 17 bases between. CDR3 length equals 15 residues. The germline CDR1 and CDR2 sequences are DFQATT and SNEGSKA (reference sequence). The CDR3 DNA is TGCAGTGCCATGCCTTTAGCAGCCCCCTACAATGAGCAGTTCTTC. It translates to CSAMPLAAPYNEQFF.

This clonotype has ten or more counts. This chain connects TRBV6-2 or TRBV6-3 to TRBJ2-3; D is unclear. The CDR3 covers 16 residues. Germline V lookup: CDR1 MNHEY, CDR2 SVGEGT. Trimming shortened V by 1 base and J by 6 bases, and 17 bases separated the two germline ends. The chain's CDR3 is CASSYLPTLGVDTQYF. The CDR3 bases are TGTGCCAGCAGTTACTTGCCGACCTTGGGTGTGGATACGCAGTATTTT.

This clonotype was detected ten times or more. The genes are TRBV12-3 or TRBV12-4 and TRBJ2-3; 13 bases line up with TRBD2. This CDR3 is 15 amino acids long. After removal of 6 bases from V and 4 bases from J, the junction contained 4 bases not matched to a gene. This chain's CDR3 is CASRLLAGGADTQYF. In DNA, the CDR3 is TGTGCCAGCAGATTACTAGCGGGGGGGGCAGATACGCAGTATTTT.

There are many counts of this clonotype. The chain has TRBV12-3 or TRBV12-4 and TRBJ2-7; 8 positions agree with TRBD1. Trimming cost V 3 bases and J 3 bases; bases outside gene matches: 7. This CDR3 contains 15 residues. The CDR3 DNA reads TGTGCCAGCAGTTTCCAGGGGGCCCCCAGCTACGAGCAGTACTTC. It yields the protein CASSFQGAPSYEQYF.

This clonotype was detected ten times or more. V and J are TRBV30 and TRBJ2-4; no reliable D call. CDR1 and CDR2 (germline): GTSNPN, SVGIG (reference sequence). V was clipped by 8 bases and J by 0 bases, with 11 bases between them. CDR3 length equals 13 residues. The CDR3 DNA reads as TGTGCCGGAAAGTGGGAAGCCAAAAACATTCAGTACTTC. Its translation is CAGKWEAKNIQYF.

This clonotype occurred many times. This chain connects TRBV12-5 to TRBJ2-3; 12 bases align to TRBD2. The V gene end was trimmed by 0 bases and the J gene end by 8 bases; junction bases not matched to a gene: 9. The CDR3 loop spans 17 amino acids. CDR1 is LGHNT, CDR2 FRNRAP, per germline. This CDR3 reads CASGLVLAGGQRGTQYF. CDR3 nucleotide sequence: TGTGCTAGTGGTTTGGTCCTAGCGGGGGGGCAAAGAGGTACGCAGTATTTT.

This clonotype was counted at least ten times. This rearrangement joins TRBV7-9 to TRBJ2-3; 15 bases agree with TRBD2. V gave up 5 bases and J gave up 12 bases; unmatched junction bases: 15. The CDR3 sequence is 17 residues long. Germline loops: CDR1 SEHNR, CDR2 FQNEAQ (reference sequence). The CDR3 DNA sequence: TGTGCCAGCAGCGATGGACTAGCGGGAGGGACGAGGGCGATTCAGTATTTT. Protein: CASSDGLAGGTRAIQYF.

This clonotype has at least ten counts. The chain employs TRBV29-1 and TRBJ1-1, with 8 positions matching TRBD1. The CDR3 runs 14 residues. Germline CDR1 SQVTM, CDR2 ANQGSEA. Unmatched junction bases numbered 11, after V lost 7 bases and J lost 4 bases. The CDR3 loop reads CSAQHATGGTEAFF. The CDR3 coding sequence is TGCAGCGCCCAACATGCTACAGGGGGCACTGAAGCTTTCTTT.

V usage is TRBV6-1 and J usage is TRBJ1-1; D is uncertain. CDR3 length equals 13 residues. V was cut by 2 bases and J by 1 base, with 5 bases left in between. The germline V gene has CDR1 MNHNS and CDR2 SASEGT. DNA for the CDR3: TGTGCCAGCAGTGAAAGGGCGAACACTGAAGCTTTCTTT. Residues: CASSERANTEAFF.

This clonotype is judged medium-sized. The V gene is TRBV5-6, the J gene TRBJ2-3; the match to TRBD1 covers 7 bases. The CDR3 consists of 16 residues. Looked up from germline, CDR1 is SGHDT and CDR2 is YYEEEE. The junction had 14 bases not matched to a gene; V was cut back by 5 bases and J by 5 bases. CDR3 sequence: CASSYSTGLKKDTQYF. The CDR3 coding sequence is TGTGCCAGCAGTTATTCGACAGGGCTTAAGAAAGATACGCAGTATTTT.

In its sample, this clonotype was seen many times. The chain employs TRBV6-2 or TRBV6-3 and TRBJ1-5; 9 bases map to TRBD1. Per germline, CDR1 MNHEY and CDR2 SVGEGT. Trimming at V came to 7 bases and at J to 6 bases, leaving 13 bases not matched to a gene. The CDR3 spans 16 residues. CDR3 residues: CASNALGTGRFQPQHF. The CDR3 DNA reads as TGTGCCAGCAACGCCTTAGGGACAGGGCGGTTTCAGCCCCAGCATTTT.